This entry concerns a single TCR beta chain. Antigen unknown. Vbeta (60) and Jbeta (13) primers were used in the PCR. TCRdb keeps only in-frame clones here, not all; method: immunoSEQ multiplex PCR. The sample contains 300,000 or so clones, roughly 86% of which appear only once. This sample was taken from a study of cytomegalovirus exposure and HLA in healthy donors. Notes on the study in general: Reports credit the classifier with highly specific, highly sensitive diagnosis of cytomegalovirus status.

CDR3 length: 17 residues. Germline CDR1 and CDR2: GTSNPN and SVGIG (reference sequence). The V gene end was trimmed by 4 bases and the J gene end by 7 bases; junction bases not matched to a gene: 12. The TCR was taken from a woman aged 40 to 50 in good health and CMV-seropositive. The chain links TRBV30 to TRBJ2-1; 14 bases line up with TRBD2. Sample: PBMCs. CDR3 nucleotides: TGTGCCTGGACTTACTCCCGGACTAGCGGGAGGAATAATGAGCAGTTCTTC. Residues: CAWTYSRTSGRNNEQFF.